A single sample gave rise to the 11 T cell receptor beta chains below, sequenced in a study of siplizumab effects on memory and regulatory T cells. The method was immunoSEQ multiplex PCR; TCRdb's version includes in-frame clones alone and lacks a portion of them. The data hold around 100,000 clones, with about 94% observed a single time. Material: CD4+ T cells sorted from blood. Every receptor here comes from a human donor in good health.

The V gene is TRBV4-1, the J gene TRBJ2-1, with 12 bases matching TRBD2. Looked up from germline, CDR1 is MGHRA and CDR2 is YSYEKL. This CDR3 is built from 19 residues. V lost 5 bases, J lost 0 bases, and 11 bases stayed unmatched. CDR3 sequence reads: CASSAPGLAGSSSYNEQFF. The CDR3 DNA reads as TGCGCCAGCAGCGCTCCGGGACTAGCGGGCTCAAGCTCCTACAATGAGCAGTTCTTC.

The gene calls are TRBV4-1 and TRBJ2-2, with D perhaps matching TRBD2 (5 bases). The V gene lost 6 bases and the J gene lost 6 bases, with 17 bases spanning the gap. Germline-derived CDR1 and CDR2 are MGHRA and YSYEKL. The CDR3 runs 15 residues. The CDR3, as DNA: TGCGCCAGCAGGCTAGCTTTCTCTACTCCCGGGGAGCTGTTTTTT. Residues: CASRLAFSTPGELFF.

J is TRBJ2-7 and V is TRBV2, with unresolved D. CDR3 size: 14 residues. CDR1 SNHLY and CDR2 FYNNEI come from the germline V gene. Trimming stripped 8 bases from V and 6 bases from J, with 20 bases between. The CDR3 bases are TGTGCCAGCGAACTTCGCGGCTCTACGTCCGAGCAGTACTTC. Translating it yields CASELRGSTSEQYF.

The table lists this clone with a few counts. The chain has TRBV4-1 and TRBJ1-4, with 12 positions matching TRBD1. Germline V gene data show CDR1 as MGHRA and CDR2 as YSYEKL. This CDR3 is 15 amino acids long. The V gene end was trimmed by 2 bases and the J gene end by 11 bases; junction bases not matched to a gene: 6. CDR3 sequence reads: CASSQPRDRGRKLFF. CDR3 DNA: TGCGCCAGCAGCCAACCCCGGGACAGGGGGCGTAAACTGTTTTTT.

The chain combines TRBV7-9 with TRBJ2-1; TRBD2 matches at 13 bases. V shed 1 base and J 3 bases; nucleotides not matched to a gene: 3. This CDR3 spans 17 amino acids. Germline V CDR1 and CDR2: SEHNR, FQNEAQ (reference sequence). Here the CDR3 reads CASSLGTSGSDYNEQFF. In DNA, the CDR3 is TGTGCCAGCAGCTTAGGGACTAGCGGGAGCGACTACAATGAGCAGTTCTTC.

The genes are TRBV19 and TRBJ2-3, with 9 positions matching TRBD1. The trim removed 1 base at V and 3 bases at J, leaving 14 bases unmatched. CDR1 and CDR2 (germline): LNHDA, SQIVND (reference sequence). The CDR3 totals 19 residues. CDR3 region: CASSIGPVQGALRTDTQYF. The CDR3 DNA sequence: TGTGCCAGTAGTATAGGGCCCGTACAGGGGGCGTTAAGGACAGATACGCAGTATTTT.

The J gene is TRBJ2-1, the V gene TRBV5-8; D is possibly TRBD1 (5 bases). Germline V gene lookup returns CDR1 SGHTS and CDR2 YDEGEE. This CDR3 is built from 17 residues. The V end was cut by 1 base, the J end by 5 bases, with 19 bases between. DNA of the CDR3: TGTGCCAGCAGCTTGACTACGGTTATAAGGGGAAACAATGAGCAGTTCTTC. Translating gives CASSLTTVIRGNNEQFF.

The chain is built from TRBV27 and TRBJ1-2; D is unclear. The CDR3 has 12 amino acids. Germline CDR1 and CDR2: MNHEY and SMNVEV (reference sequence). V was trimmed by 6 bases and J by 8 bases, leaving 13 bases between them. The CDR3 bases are TGTGCCAGCAGCACCCGACATTCGGGCTACACCTTC. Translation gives CASSTRHSGYTF.

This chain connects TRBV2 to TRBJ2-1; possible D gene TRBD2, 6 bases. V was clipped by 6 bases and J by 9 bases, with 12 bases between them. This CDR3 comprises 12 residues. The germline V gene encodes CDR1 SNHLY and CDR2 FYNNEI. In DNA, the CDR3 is TGTGCCAGCAGGCAGACTAGTATTGAGCAGTTCTTC. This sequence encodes CASRQTSIEQFF.

The CDR3 sequence: CASSSRPPFSGNTIYF. CDR3 in DNA: TGTGCCAGCAGTTCTCGACCCCCTTTCTCTGGAAACACCATATATTTT. The V and J genes are TRBV28 and TRBJ1-3; D unclear. Germline V gene lookup returns CDR1 MDHEN and CDR2 SYDVKM. This CDR3 contains 16 residues. V lost 4 bases, J lost 0 bases, and 13 bases lay in between.

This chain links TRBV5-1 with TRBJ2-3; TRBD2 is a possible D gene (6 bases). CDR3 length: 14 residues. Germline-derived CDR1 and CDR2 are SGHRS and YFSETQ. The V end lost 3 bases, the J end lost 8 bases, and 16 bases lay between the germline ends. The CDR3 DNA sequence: TGCGCCAGCAGCTCGGATACTGGGCGGGGTACGCAGTATTTT. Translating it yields CASSSDTGRGTQYF.